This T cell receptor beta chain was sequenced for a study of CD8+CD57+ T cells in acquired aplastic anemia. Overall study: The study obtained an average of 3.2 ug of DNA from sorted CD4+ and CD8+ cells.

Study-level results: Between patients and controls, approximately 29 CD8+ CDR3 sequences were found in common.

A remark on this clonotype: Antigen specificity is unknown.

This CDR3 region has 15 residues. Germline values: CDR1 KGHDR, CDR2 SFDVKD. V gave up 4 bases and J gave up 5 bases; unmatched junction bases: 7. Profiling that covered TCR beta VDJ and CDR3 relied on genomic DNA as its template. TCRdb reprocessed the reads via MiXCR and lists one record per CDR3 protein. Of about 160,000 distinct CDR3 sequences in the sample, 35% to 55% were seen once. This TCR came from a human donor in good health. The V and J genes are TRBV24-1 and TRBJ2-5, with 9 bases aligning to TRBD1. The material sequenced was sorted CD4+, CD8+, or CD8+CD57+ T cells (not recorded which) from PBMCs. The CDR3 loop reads CATSDPGQGLETQYF. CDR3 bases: TGTGCCACCAGTGACCCAGGACAGGGGTTGGAGACCCAGTACTTC.